What follows are 12 T cell receptor beta chains derived from one specimen sequenced in a study of T cells in localized non-small cell lung cancer. Assay used: immunoSEQ multiplex PCR; TCRdb lists only in-frame clones, some missing. The table shows over a thousand clones, with 26% occurring only once. Sample: normal lung tissue next to the tumor, taken before any cancer treatment. The receptors here all came from a man aged 40 to 69 with stage II lung adenocarcinoma.

This clone ranks as large. J is TRBJ1-5 and V is TRBV11-3; 9 bases match TRBD1. V gave up 4 bases and J gave up 4 bases; unmatched junction bases: 5. The V gene's germline CDR1 is SGHNT and CDR2 YENEEA. The CDR3 contains 15 residues. The CDR3 here is CASSSTQGANQPQHF. The DNA of the CDR3 is TGTGCCAGCAGCTCGACACAGGGGGCAAATCAGCCCCAGCATTTT.

V is TRBV12-5 and J is TRBJ1-6, with 9 bases matching TRBD1. V lost 2 bases, J lost 7 bases, and 0 bases stayed unmatched. The V gene's germline CDR1 is LGHNT and CDR2 FRNRAP. CDR3 length equals 14 residues. CDR3 sequence reads: CASGLTGGNSPLHF. The DNA of the CDR3 is TGTGCTAGTGGTTTGACAGGGGGCAATTCACCCCTCCACTTT.

This clone is a singleton in its sample. V gene TRBV14 combines with J gene TRBJ2-5, with D possibly TRBD2 on 6 matching bases. The germline gives CDR1 SGHDN, CDR2 FVKESK. V was trimmed by 4 bases and J by 6 bases, leaving 12 bases between them. The CDR3 has 13 residues. For the CDR3, the DNA is TGTGCCAGCAGCCGTGCGGGGAAAAAGACCCAGTACTTC. Translating it yields CASSRAGKKTQYF.

This rearrangement joins TRBV9 to TRBJ2-7, with D possibly called TRBD1 or TRBD2 (5 bases each). Trimming removed 5 bases from V and 0 bases from J, with 12 bases in between. Germline V gene sequence: CDR1 SGDLS, CDR2 YYNGEE. This CDR3 has 14 residues. CDR3 residues: CASSPGTASYEQYF. The DNA for the CDR3 is TGTGCCAGCAGTCCCGGGACGGCCTCCTACGAGCAGTACTTC.

The chain links TRBV12-5 to TRBJ2-5; D gene uncertain. Germline V gives CDR1 LGHNT, CDR2 FRNRAP. This CDR3 region has 14 residues. Deletions cut 6 bases from V and 2 bases from J, with 13 bases between. The CDR3 DNA sequence: TGTGCTAGTGGGACTGGAGTGGGGCAAGAGACCCAGTACTTC. Translating gives CASGTGVGQETQYF.

In this sample, this clone turned up a few times. V usage is TRBV12-5 and J usage is TRBJ1-2; D is perhaps TRBD1 (6 bases). This CDR3 has 15 amino acids. The V end lost 5 bases, the J end lost 4 bases, and 17 bases lay between the germline ends. CDR1 is LGHNT and CDR2 is FRNRAP in the germline V gene. The CDR3 protein is CASGPDSGAIYGYTF. The CDR3 region has the DNA TGTGCTAGTGGTCCGGATTCAGGGGCCATCTATGGCTACACCTTC.

The chain has TRBV25-1 and TRBJ1-1; TRBD1 might be the D (5 bases). The CDR3 extends over 15 amino acids. The germline CDR1 and CDR2 sequences are MGHDK and SYGVNS. The V and J ends lost 1 base and 5 bases respectively, with 14 bases between them. The DNA for the CDR3 is TGTGCCAGCAGTGAATTTCGGGCAGGGCTGACTGAAGCTTTCTTT. Translation: CASSEFRAGLTEAFF.

This clone was seen only a few times. V is TRBV11-3 and J is TRBJ1-6; 7 bases are a match to TRBD1. The CDR3 is 15 amino acids. The J segment lost 5 bases and the V segment lost 6 bases, leaving 7 bases of the junction unmatched. Per germline, CDR1 SGHNT and CDR2 YENEEA. In nucleotides, the CDR3 is TGTGCCAGCAGAACAGGGGACGGCAATAATTCACCCCTCCACTTT. It codes for CASRTGDGNNSPLHF.

This clone has a handful of counts. The V call is TRBV11-3, the J call TRBJ2-6; TRBD1 aligns across 7 bases. Germline values: CDR1 SGHNT, CDR2 YENEEA. J lost 0 bases, V lost 3 bases, and 5 bases had no gene match. The CDR3 is 17 amino acids. DNA of the CDR3: TGTGCCAGCAGCTTGCCGGCAGGGGGCTCTGGGGCCAACGTCCTGACTTTC. Translating it yields CASSLPAGGSGANVLTF.

This clone has only a few counts. This chain connects TRBV4-1 to TRBJ1-1; D unclear. The CDR3 loop spans 13 amino acids. Trimming removed 4 bases at V and 0 bases at J, with 6 bases between. Germline-derived CDR1 and CDR2 are MGHRA and YSYEKL. This CDR3 is CASSPRVNTEAFF. CDR3 DNA sequence: TGCGCCAGCAGCCCTAGGGTGAACACTGAAGCTTTCTTT.

This chain uses TRBV28 with TRBJ2-1; D remains ambiguous. This CDR3 is built from 13 residues. The germline CDR1 and CDR2 sequences are MDHEN and SYDVKM. Trimming pared 4 bases from V and 6 bases from J, leaving 10 bases between. The CDR3 loop reads CASSSPSRNEQFF. As DNA, the CDR3 is TGTGCCAGCAGTTCCCCGTCCCGCAATGAGCAGTTCTTC.

Only a few counts were recorded for this clone. This sequence joins TRBV6-8 and TRBJ1-1; perhaps TRBD1 as D (5 bases). V dropped 8 bases and J dropped 6 bases, with 22 bases sitting between them. Germline CDR1 MNHGY, CDR2 SAAAGT. CDR3 length: 15 amino acids. The CDR3 nucleotides read TGTGCCAGCTACCAGGACTCAGGGACGCCGGCTGAAGCTTTCTTT. Protein: CASYQDSGTPAEAFF.